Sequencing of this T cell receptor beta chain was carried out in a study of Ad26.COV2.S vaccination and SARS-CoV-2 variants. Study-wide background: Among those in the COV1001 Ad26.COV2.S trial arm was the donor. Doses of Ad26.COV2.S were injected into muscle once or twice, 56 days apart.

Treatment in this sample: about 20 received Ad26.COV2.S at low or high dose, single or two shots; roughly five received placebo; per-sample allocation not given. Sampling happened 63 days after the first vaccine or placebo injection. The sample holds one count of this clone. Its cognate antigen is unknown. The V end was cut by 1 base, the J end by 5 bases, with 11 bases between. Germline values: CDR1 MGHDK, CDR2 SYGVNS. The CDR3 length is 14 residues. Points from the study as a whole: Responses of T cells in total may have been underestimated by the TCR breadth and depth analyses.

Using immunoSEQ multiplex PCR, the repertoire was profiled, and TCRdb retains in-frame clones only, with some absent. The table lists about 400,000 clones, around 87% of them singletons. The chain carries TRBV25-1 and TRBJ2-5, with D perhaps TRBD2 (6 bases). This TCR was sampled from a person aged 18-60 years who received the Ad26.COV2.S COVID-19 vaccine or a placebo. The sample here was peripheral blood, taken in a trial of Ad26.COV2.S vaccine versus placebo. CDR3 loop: CASSEFGGLETQYF. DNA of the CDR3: TGTGCCAGCAGTGAATTCGGAGGGTTGGAGACCCAGTACTTC.